Presented here are 23 T cell receptor beta chains from one specimen sequenced in a study of CD8+CD57+ T cells in acquired aplastic anemia. Patients selected for sequencing had displayed CD8+CD57+ cell expansion by flow cytometry. Profiles of TCR beta VDJ and CDR3 were generated from a genomic DNA template. Via MiXCR, TCRdb re-called the reads, giving one row per CDR3 protein. The repertoire holds about 160,000 distinct CDR3 sequences, with 40% to 55% as singletons. The source material was sorted CD4+, CD8+, or CD8+CD57+ T cells (not recorded which) from PBMCs. These receptors were taken from a human donor with aplastic anemia.

There are a few counts of this clonotype. This sequence may be a read error, since a much larger clone differs from it by one base. The gene calls are TRBV20-1 and TRBJ2-1; no definite D call. The V and J ends lost 4 bases and 3 bases respectively, with 1 base between them. The germline V gene has CDR1 DFQATT and CDR2 SNEGSKA (reference sequence). CDR3 length: 10 amino acids. CDR3 region: CSAIYNEQFF. CDR3 DNA: TGCAGTGCTATCTACAATGAGCAGTTCTTC.

The chain links TRBV5-1 to TRBJ2-4; possibly TRBD1 for D (5 bases). Trimming pared 0 bases from V and 1 base from J, leaving 14 bases between. The germline V gene encodes CDR1 SGHRS and CDR2 YFSETQ. CDR3 length: 17 residues. CDR3 residues: CASSLASRAEAKNIQYF. The CDR3 nucleotides read TGCGCCAGCAGCTTGGCCTCCAGGGCTGAGGCCAAAAACATTCAGTACTTC. The full variable domain, rest sourced from reference TRBV5-1 and TRBJ2-4, is KAGVTQTPRYLIKTRGQQVTLSCSPISGHRSVSWYQQTPGQGLQFLFEYFSETQRNKGNFPGRFSGRQFSNSRSEMNVSTLELGDSALYLCASSLASRAEAKNIQYFGAGTRLSVL.

This clonotype was observed many times. The chain is built from TRBV14 and TRBJ2-7, with D possibly being TRBD2 (5 bases). The CDR3 length is 13 residues. V lost 5 bases, J lost 6 bases, and 14 bases lay in between. From germline, CDR1 is SGHDN and CDR2 FVKESK. CDR3 protein: CASSSRGVGEQYF. The CDR3 nucleotides read TGTGCCAGCAGCTCCCGGGGAGTCGGCGAGCAGTACTTC.

In its sample, this clonotype was seen many times. The chain combines TRBV19 with TRBJ1-6, with D possibly matching TRBD1 (5 bases). V was cut by 4 bases and J by 8 bases, with 15 bases left in between. CDR1 and CDR2 from the germline V gene are LNHDA and SQIVND (reference sequence). The CDR3 is 15 residues long. Here the CDR3 reads CASSSGVPGDSPLHF. The CDR3 nucleotides read TGTGCCAGTAGTAGCGGAGTCCCGGGGGATTCACCCCTCCACTTT.

There are a few counts of this clonotype. The rearrangement links TRBV28 to TRBJ1-2; 12 positions match TRBD1. V was clipped by 5 bases and J by 12 bases; unmatched bases: 10. The CDR3 runs to 14 residues. Germline assignment: CDR1 MDHEN and CDR2 SYDVKM. The CDR3 DNA is TGTGCCAGCAGTGTCTACTACCGGGACAGGGGGCACACCTTC. As protein: CASSVYYRDRGHTF.

V and J are TRBV15 and TRBJ2-5; 10 bases are a match to TRBD2. Germline values: CDR1 LNHNV, CDR2 YYDKDF (reference sequence). The ends lost 8 bases at V and 2 bases at J; junction bases unmatched: 17. The CDR3 contains 18 residues. DNA for the CDR3: TGTGCCACCCGGGGGGATCAGGCTAGCGGGAGTTTGCAAGAGACCCAGTACTTC. This encodes CATRGDQASGSLQETQYF.

The chain uses TRBV19 and TRBJ2-2; D gene unclear. Germline V CDR1 and CDR2: LNHDA, SQIVND (reference sequence). V dropped 2 bases and J dropped 3 bases, with 4 bases sitting between them. CDR3 length equals 13 residues. CDR3 region: CASSIIDTGELFF. DNA of the CDR3: TGTGCCAGTAGTATAATAGACACCGGGGAGCTGTTTTTT.

This clonotype was found many times. Here the CDR3 reads CASSRGAARSEAFF. DNA for the CDR3: TGTGCCAGCAGCCGGGGGGCGGCTCGTAGTGAAGCTTTCTTT. The chain uses TRBV5-6 and TRBJ1-1; TRBD1 is a possible D gene (6 bases). CDR3 length equals 14 residues. Trimming pared 4 bases from V and 7 bases from J, leaving 17 bases between. CDR1 is SGHDT, CDR2 YYEEEE, per germline.

The CDR3 region is CASSLDSSGSYEQYF. The CDR3 bases are TGTGCCAGCAGTTTAGATAGTTCTGGGTCCTACGAGCAGTACTTC. V is TRBV27 and J is TRBJ2-7, with no clear D. The CDR3 contains 15 residues. Trimming took off 2 bases at V and 1 base at J, with 12 bases between the two ends. Germline CDR1 is MNHEY and CDR2 is SMNVEV (reference sequence).

The chain joins TRBV11-2 to TRBJ2-7; maybe TRBD2 (5 bases). The germline CDR1 and CDR2 sequences are SGHAT and FQNNGV. The CDR3 covers 16 residues. The V end lost 5 bases, the J end lost 0 bases, and 17 bases lay between the germline ends. CDR3 DNA sequence: TGTGCCAGCAGCCCGTTCCCAAGCGGAAGCTCCTACGAGCAGTACTTC. Translated: CASSPFPSGSSYEQYF.

V and J are TRBV20-1 and TRBJ2-1; 7 bases map to TRBD2. CDR3 length: 16 amino acids. The V gene end was trimmed by 2 bases and the J gene end by 9 bases; junction bases not matched to a gene: 16. Per the germline V gene, CDR1 is DFQATT and CDR2 is SNEGSKA (reference sequence). The CDR3, as DNA: TGCAGTGCTAGACTCCTCGGACTAGTCTCCTACGGTGAGCAGTTCTTC. Its translation is CSARLLGLVSYGEQFF.

The sample holds many counts of this clonotype. CDR3: CSARDGAGRDNEQFF. The CDR3 nucleotides read TGCAGTGCTAGAGATGGGGCGGGGAGGGACAATGAGCAGTTCTTC. J is TRBJ2-1 and V is TRBV20-1; 7 nucleotides match TRBD2. This CDR3 has 15 residues. From germline, CDR1 is DFQATT and CDR2 SNEGSKA (reference sequence). V trimming: 0 bases; J trimming: 5 bases; junction bases outside the gene matches: 7.

The V call is TRBV19, the J call TRBJ1-5, with 7 positions matching TRBD1. From germline, CDR1 is LNHDA and CDR2 SQIVND (reference sequence). This CDR3 has 13 amino acids. Unmatched junction bases numbered 5, after V lost 6 bases and J lost 6 bases. The CDR3 loop reads CASRRQGLQPQHF. Here the CDR3 DNA reads TGTGCCAGTAGGAGACAGGGACTTCAGCCCCAGCATTTT.

This sequence joins TRBV24-1 and TRBJ2-5; TRBD1 matches 11 bases. The J segment lost 8 bases and the V segment lost 1 base, leaving 5 bases of the junction unmatched. Germline loops: CDR1 KGHDR, CDR2 SFDVKD. CDR3 length equals 15 residues. The CDR3, as DNA: TGTGCCACCAGTGATTTTGGGACAGGGGGAGATACCCAGTACTTC. As protein: CATSDFGTGGDTQYF.

This clonotype was seen only a few times. The chain's CDR3 is CATSRGGGRVGSYNEQFF. In DNA, the CDR3 is TGTGCCACCAGCAGAGGGGGGGGGCGGGTCGGCTCCTACAATGAGCAGTTCTTC. V gene TRBV15 combines with J gene TRBJ2-1; maybe TRBD2 (7 bases). This CDR3 is 18 amino acids long. V dropped 1 base and J dropped 0 bases, with 16 bases sitting between them. Germline CDR1 reads LNHNV; CDR2 reads YYDKDF (reference sequence).

The chain combines TRBV20-1 with TRBJ2-1, with D unresolved. With 3 bases removed from V and 0 bases from J, the gap between germline ends came to 12 bases. The length of the CDR3 is 15 residues. Germline V gives CDR1 DFQATT, CDR2 SNEGSKA (reference sequence). CDR3 loop: CSARGRPSSYNEQFF. CDR3 nucleotides: TGCAGTGCTAGGGGCAGGCCAAGCTCCTACAATGAGCAGTTCTTC.

There are many counts of this clonotype. V and J are TRBV16 and TRBJ1-4; D call uncertain. There are 15 residues in the CDR3. Trimming took 2 bases from V and 0 from J, leaving 7 bases between them. In germline, CDR1 is KGHSY, CDR2 FQNENV. The CDR3: CASSQRFATNEKLFF. The CDR3 DNA is TGTGCCAGCAGCCAAAGGTTTGCAACTAATGAAAAACTGTTTTTT.

This clonotype has a handful of counts. The rearrangement links TRBV11-1 to TRBJ2-1; the D gene is possibly TRBD1 (5 bases). Between the trimmed V and J ends, which lost 4 bases and 5 bases, there was a span of 12 bases. This CDR3 is built from 14 residues. In germline, CDR1 is SGHAT, CDR2 FQDESV (reference sequence). CDR3 loop: CASSYQGQDNEQFF. DNA for the CDR3: TGTGCCAGCAGCTACCAAGGACAAGACAATGAGCAGTTCTTC.

There are many counts of this clonotype. The chain uses TRBV12-3 or TRBV12-4 and TRBJ1-2; 10 positions agree with TRBD1. Losses at the gene ends were 6 bases for V and 8 bases for J; bases not matched to a gene: 12. The CDR3 has 15 residues. The DNA of the CDR3 is TGTGCCAGCAGCCCTTCTACCGGGACAGGGGAAGGCTACACCTTC. This sequence encodes CASSPSTGTGEGYTF.

The rearrangement joins TRBV7-6 to TRBJ1-5; D is unresolved. The CDR3 covers 13 residues. Trimming pared 0 bases from V and 7 bases from J, leaving 7 bases between. Germline V gene data show CDR1 as SGHVS and CDR2 as FNYEAQ. The CDR3 nucleotides are TGTGCCAGCAGCTTAGCGCGTCAACAGCCCCAGCATTTT. Amino acid sequence: CASSLARQQPQHF.

The J gene is TRBJ2-5, the V gene TRBV24-1; no definite D call. Germline CDR1 KGHDR, CDR2 SFDVKD. The V and J ends lost 7 bases and 4 bases respectively, with 6 bases between them. This CDR3 comprises 11 residues. The CDR3 bases are TGTGCCACCAGCGCCCCAGAGACCCAGTACTTC. Amino acids: CATSAPETQYF.

This clonotype was seen a few times. This chain joins TRBV30 and TRBJ2-3, with TRBD2 matching 7 bases. Looked up from germline, CDR1 is GTSNPN and CDR2 is SVGIG (reference sequence). The CDR3 is made up of 16 amino acids. Trimming at V came to 3 bases and at J to 0 bases, leaving 9 bases not matched to a gene. CDR3 nucleotides: TGTGCCTGGAGGTTTGGGGGGGGGAAAAGCACAGATACGCAGTATTTT. This codes for CAWRFGGGKSTDTQYF.

The chain is built from TRBV20-1 and TRBJ2-5, with 7 bases that match TRBD2. Per germline, CDR1 DFQATT and CDR2 SNEGSKA (reference sequence). This CDR3 is built from 14 residues. With 1 base clipped from V and 7 bases from J, the junction kept 9 bases outside the gene matches. CDR3 sequence reads: CSARAWGGIWTQYF. CDR3 sequence (DNA): TGCAGTGCTAGAGCCTGGGGGGGTATTTGGACCCAGTACTTC.